This paragraph reports one TCR beta chain. The data derive from a study of OX40 agonist ivuxolimab in advanced cancers. The CDR3 has 11 amino acids. The germline V gene encodes CDR1 LNHDA and CDR2 SQIVND (reference sequence). V lost 6 bases and J 4 bases, leaving 6 bases between the germline ends. Clones were sequenced by immunoSEQ multiplex PCR, and TCRdb holds only the in-frame ones, with some missing. The sample records around 62,000 clones, 80% to 90% being singletons. This chain connects TRBV19 to TRBJ1-2, with D perhaps TRBD1 (5 bases). The material sequenced was CD4+ or CD8+ T cells sorted from blood, taken in a trial of the OX40 agonist ivuxolimab. The TCR sequence derives from an adult with an advanced solid tumor such as melanoma, head and neck, liver or kidney cancer. CDR3 in amino acids: CASRGVYGYTF. For the CDR3, the DNA is TGTGCCAGTAGGGGGGTCTATGGCTACACCTTC.